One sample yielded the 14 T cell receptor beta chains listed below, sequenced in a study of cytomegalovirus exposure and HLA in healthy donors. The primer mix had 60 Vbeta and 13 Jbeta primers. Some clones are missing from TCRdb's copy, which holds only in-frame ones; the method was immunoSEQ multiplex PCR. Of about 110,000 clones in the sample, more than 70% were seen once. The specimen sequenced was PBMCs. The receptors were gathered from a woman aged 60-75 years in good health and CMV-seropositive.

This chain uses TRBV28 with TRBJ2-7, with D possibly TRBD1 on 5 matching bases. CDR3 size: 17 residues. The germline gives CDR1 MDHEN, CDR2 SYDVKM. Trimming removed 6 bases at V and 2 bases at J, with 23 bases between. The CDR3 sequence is CASRYKGLQARPYEQYF. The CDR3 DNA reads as TGTGCCAGCAGATATAAGGGGCTTCAAGCCAGACCCTACGAGCAGTACTTC.

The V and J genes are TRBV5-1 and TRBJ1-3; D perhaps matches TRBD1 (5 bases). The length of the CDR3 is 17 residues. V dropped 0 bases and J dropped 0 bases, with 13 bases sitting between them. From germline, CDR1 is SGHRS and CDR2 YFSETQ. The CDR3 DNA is TGCGCCAGCAGCTTGGCCCCGCAGGGTACCTCTGGAAACACCATATATTTT. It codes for CASSLAPQGTSGNTIYF.

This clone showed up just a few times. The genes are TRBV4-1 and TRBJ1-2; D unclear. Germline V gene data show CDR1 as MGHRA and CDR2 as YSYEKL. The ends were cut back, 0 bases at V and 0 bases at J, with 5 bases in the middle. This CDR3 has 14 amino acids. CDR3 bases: TGCGCCAGCAGCCAAGAAGAGACTAACTATGGCTACACCTTC. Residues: CASSQEETNYGYTF.

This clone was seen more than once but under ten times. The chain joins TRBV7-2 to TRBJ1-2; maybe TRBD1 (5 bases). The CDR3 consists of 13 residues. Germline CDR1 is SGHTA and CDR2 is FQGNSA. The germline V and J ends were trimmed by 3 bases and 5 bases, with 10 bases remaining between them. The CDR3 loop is CASSFQTVYGYTF. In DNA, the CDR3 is TGTGCCAGCAGCTTCCAGACAGTTTATGGCTACACCTTC.

The CDR3 spells CASSGGFGLAVINEQFF. CDR3 sequence (DNA): TGTGCCAGCAGTGGGGGCTTTGGTCTAGCGGTTATCAATGAGCAGTTCTTC. The V call is TRBV6-1, the J call TRBJ2-1; 7 bases are shared with TRBD2. The V gene end was trimmed by 4 bases and the J gene end by 6 bases; junction bases not matched to a gene: 15. Germline V lookup: CDR1 MNHNS, CDR2 SASEGT. CDR3 size: 17 residues.

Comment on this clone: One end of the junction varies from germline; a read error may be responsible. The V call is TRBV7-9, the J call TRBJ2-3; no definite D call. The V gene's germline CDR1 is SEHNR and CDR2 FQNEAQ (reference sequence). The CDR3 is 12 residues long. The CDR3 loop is CSSSLRVHTQYF. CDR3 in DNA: TGTTCCAGCAGCTTACGAGTGCATACGCAGTATTTT.

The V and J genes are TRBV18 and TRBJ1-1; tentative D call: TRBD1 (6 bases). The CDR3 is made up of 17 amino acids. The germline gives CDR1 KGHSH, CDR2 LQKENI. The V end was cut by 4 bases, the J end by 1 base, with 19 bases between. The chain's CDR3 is CASSQRLQGAENTEAFF. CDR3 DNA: TGTGCCAGCTCACAAAGATTACAGGGAGCAGAGAACACTGAAGCTTTCTTT.

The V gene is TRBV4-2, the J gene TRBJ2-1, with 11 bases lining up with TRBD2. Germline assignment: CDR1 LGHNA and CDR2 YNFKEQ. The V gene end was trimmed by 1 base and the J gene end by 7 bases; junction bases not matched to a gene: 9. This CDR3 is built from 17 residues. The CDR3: CASSQGLLAGGHNEQFF. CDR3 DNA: TGTGCCAGCAGCCAAGGGCTCCTAGCGGGAGGACATAATGAGCAGTTCTTC.

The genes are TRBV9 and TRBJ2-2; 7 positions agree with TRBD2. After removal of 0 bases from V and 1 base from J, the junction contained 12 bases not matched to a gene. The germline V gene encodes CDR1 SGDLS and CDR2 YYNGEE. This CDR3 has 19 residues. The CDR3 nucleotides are TGTGCCAGCAGCGTAGTGGGGATCGTGACGGGAGGGAACACCGGGGAGCTGTTTTTT. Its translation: CASSVVGIVTGGNTGELFF.

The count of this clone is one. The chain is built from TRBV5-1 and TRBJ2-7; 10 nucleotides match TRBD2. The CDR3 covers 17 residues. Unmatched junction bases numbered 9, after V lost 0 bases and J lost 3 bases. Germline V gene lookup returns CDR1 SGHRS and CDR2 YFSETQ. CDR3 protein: CASSLGALAGDIYEQYF. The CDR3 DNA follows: TGCGCCAGCAGCTTGGGGGCCCTAGCGGGAGACATCTACGAGCAGTACTTC.

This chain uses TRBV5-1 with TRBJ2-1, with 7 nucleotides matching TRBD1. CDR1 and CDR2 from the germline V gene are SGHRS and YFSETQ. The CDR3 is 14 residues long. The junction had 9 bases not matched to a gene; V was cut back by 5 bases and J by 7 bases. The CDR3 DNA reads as TGCGCCAGCAGTCCAGGACAGGAAGGGAATGAGCAGTTCTTC. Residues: CASSPGQEGNEQFF.

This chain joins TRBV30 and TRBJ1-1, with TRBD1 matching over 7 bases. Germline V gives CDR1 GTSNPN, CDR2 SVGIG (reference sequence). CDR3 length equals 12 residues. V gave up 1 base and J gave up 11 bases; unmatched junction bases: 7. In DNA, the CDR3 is TGTGCCTGGAGTGCCTCGACAGGGAGGGCTTTCTTT. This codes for CAWSASTGRAFF.

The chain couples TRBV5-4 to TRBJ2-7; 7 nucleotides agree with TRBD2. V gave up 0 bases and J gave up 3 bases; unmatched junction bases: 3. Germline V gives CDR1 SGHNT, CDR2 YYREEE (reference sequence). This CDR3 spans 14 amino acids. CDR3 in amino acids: CASSLVGTNYEQYF. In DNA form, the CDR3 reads TGTGCCAGCAGCTTGGTAGGGACTAACTACGAGCAGTACTTC.

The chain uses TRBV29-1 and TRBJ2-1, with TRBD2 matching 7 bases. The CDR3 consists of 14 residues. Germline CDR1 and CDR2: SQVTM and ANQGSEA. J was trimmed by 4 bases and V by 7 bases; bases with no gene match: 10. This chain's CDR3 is CSGLGGRVYNEQFF. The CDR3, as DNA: TGCAGCGGGCTGGGCGGGAGAGTATACAATGAGCAGTTCTTC.